The sequence of this TCR beta chain was determined in a study of cytomegalovirus exposure and HLA in healthy donors. The study, taken as a whole, reports: A few V segments could not be told apart, such as TRBV6-2 and TRBV6-3, and were left out. For most TCR sequences rarity was the rule, although some public TCRs occurred in many donors. Most CMV-associated TCR beta chains were later found to appear HLA-restricted.

CDR1 and CDR2 from the germline V gene are GTSNPN and SVGIG (reference sequence). Trimming cost V 5 bases and J 5 bases; bases outside gene matches: 19. The CDR3 consists of 18 residues. This clone came up a few times. Its antigen remains unknown. The PCR ran on 60 Vbeta and 13 Jbeta primers. In the authors' workflow: A later analysis tallied about 80 million unique TCR beta chains, approximately 11 million of them shared. Repertoires were generated with immunoSEQ multiplex PCR, while TCRdb's copy carries only in-frame clones and drops some. V, J and clone size are taken as reported in that table, and D and trimming were inferred from the DNA itself. The sample carries about 150,000 clones, 77% recorded once.

The specimen sequenced was PBMCs. The V and J genes are TRBV30 and TRBJ2-2, with 8 bases identical to TRBD2. The sequence was collected from a woman aged 25 to 39 in good health and CMV-seropositive. The CDR3: CAWAGGTRTARGTGELFF. CDR3 DNA sequence: TGTGCCTGGGCCGGCGGGACTAGGACTGCAAGGGGGACCGGGGAGCTGTTTTTT.